This T cell receptor beta chain was documented in a study of early T cells in non-severe SARS-CoV-2 infection. Separate cDNA molecules each had unique molecular identifiers attached to them. MiXCR was run by TCRdb on the 5' RACE reads, yielding one entry per CDR3 protein. The sample comprises about 70,000 distinct CDR3 sequences, about 14% of which are singletons, and 3.5% to 5% rests with the top ten. To note about this clonotype: Its antigen is unknown.

Whole-study findings and limits: Matching against VDJdb likely underestimated virus-specific expansions, favoring anti-spike CD8.

The TCR comes from an adult who was a healthcare worker with PCR-confirmed SARS-CoV-2 infection or an uninfected control (not recorded which). Sequencing used whole blood, obtained at baseline.

The DNA of the CDR3 is TGCGCCAGCAGTGGGGACGTCAGCTCCTACAATGAGCAGTTCTTC. It is translated as CASSGDVSSYNEQFF. The genes are TRBV10-2 and TRBJ2-1; the D gene could be TRBD1 or TRBD2 (5 bases each). The CDR3 consists of 15 residues. Trimming cost V 4 bases and J 0 bases, with 10 bases left between them. Germline CDR1 reads WSHSY; CDR2 reads SAAADI.